The 26 T cell receptor beta chains reported below all come from one sample, sequenced in a study of cytomegalovirus exposure and HLA in healthy donors. Primers: 60 Vbeta forward and 13 Jbeta reverse. The data were produced by immunoSEQ multiplex PCR, yet TCRdb's version contains in-frame clones alone and is incomplete. The sample includes some 150,000 clones, around 68% of them seen just once. The sample comprised PBMCs. The receptors come from a man aged 30-40 years in good health and CMV-seronegative.

V is TRBV14 and J is TRBJ2-5; D remains unclear. The J call is doubtful: the DNA matches TRBJ2-7 better. This CDR3 comprises 12 residues. Germline CDR1 reads SGHDN; CDR2 reads FVKESK. DNA of the CDR3: TGTGCCAGCAGCCAAGTCCCTCACGAGCAGTACTTC. It translates to CASSQVPHEQYF.

The J gene is TRBJ1-2, the V gene TRBV7-2; the match to TRBD1 covers 11 bases. The CDR3 has 15 amino acids. V shed 4 bases, J shed 5 bases, and the junction held 6 bases outside the gene matches. The germline CDR1 and CDR2 sequences are SGHTA and FQGNSA. The CDR3 nucleotides are TGTGCCAGCAGCTCGGGACAGGGGGGTTGGTATGGCTACACCTTC. Its translation is CASSSGQGGWYGYTF.

J is TRBJ1-5 and V is TRBV27; 8 nucleotides match TRBD1. The CDR3 spans 16 residues. Trimming at V came to 3 bases and at J to 7 bases, leaving 11 bases not matched to a gene. In germline, CDR1 is MNHEY, CDR2 SMNVEV (reference sequence). This CDR3 reads CASSLTGEGGRQPQHF. The CDR3, as DNA: TGTGCCAGCAGTTTGACAGGGGAAGGCGGAAGGCAGCCCCAGCATTTT.

The V gene is TRBV7-9, the J gene TRBJ2-1, with 8 positions matching TRBD2. Germline V gene data show CDR1 as SEHNR and CDR2 as FQNEAQ (reference sequence). The ends lost 1 base at V and 7 bases at J; junction bases unmatched: 9. CDR3 length equals 16 residues. The CDR3 DNA reads TGTGCCAGCAGCTTAGTACGGGGGGGCATAGGGAATGAGCAGTTCTTC. Its protein is CASSLVRGGIGNEQFF.

J is TRBJ2-2 and V is TRBV5-1; 12 nucleotides align to TRBD1. The CDR3 sequence is 16 residues long. Losses at the gene ends were 4 bases for V and 4 bases for J; bases not matched to a gene: 5. Germline CDR1 reads SGHRS; CDR2 reads YFSETQ. DNA of the CDR3: TGCGCCAGCAGCCCGGGACAGGGGGCCGGCACCGGGGAGCTGTTTTTT. This gives the protein CASSPGQGAGTGELFF.

The V and J genes are TRBV7-3 and TRBJ2-3; 9 positions match TRBD1. Germline V lookup: CDR1 SGHTA, CDR2 FQGTGA. The CDR3 extends over 16 amino acids. With 3 bases clipped from V and 2 bases from J, the junction kept 6 bases outside the gene matches. CDR3 nucleotide sequence: TGTGCCAGCAGCTTTTCCGGGACAGGGAACACAGATACGCAGTATTTT. Encoded protein: CASSFSGTGNTDTQYF. The complete variable domain, with remaining parts taken from reference TRBV7-3 and TRBJ2-3, reads GAGVSQTPSNKVTEKGKYVELRCDPISGHTALYWYRQSLGQGPEFLIYFQGTGAADDSGLPNDRFFAVRPEGSVSTLKIQRTERGDSAVYLCASSFSGTGNTDTQYFGPGTRLTVL.

The rearrangement uses TRBV27 and TRBJ1-1; D uncertain. Per germline, CDR1 MNHEY and CDR2 SMNVEV (reference sequence). This CDR3 is built from 14 residues. V gave up 3 bases and J gave up 1 base, with 9 bases separating them. CDR3 region: CASSFGGPNTEAFF. In DNA form, the CDR3 reads TGTGCCAGCAGTTTTGGAGGACCGAACACTGAAGCTTTCTTT.

Only a few counts were recorded for this clone. The V and J genes are TRBV6-1 and TRBJ2-5; maybe TRBD2 (5 bases). With 3 bases removed from V and 5 bases from J, the gap between germline ends came to 7 bases. There are 12 residues in the CDR3. CDR1 is MNHNS and CDR2 is SASEGT in the germline V gene. This CDR3 reads CASSERVETQYF. The CDR3, as DNA: TGTGCCAGCAGTGAGAGGGTGGAGACCCAGTACTTC.

The V call is TRBV2, the J call TRBJ1-5; D remains unclear. V lost 4 bases to trimming and J lost 1 base, with 5 bases between them. The CDR3 sequence is 13 residues long. Germline CDR1 SNHLY, CDR2 FYNNEI. CDR3 loop: CASSAQSNQPQHF. CDR3 coding DNA: TGTGCCAGCAGTGCACAGAGCAATCAGCCCCAGCATTTT.

The chain is built from TRBV7-9 and TRBJ2-2; a possible D gene is TRBD2 (6 bases). The CDR3 runs to 17 residues. Germline V CDR1 and CDR2: SEHNR, FQNEAQ (reference sequence). Trimming took off 5 bases at V and 3 bases at J, with 19 bases between the two ends. The CDR3 nucleotides read TGTGCCAGCAGCCCGGGAGCGCTCTATCGCTACACCGGGGAGCTGTTTTTT. Translated: CASSPGALYRYTGELFF.

V gene TRBV5-8 combines with J gene TRBJ2-5; 7 nucleotides match TRBD1. V shed 4 bases, J shed 4 bases, and the junction held 7 bases outside the gene matches. This CDR3 has 14 residues. Germline V gives CDR1 SGHTS, CDR2 YDEGEE. The DNA for the CDR3 is TGTGCCAGCAGCATGACAGGGCAGGGAGAGACCCAGTACTTC. Encoded protein: CASSMTGQGETQYF. The full variable domain, completed using reference TRBV5-8 and TRBJ2-5, is EAGVTQSPTHLIKTRGQQATLRCSPISGHTSVYWYQQALGLGLQFLLWYDEGEERNRGNFPPRFSGRQFPNYSSELNVNALELEDSALYLCASSMTGQGETQYFGPGTRLLVL.

The chain links TRBV4-3 to TRBJ1-6; no reliable D call. This CDR3 spans 16 amino acids. V gave up 4 bases and J gave up 0 bases, with 10 bases separating them. From germline, CDR1 is LGHNA and CDR2 YSLEER. The CDR3 reads CASSPRGSSYNSPLHF. The CDR3, as DNA: TGCGCCAGCAGCCCCCGAGGGAGCTCCTATAATTCACCCCTCCACTTT.

The V call is TRBV20-1, the J call TRBJ1-1, with no clear D. The CDR3 sequence is 10 residues long. The germline CDR1 and CDR2 sequences are DFQATT and SNEGSKA (reference sequence). The V and J ends lost 6 bases and 6 bases respectively, with 8 bases between them. CDR3 region: CSAGSAEAFF. The DNA for the CDR3 is TGCAGTGCCGGGTCGGCTGAAGCTTTCTTT.

This clone was seen more than once but under ten times. The genes are TRBV7-6 and TRBJ2-3; possibly TRBD2 for D (5 bases). Germline V CDR1 and CDR2: SGHVS, FNYEAQ. The CDR3 extends over 13 amino acids. V lost 5 bases and J 0 bases, leaving 6 bases between the germline ends. CDR3 bases: TGTGCCAGCAGCCCGGGGAGCACAGATACGCAGTATTTT. Its translation: CASSPGSTDTQYF.

The chain couples TRBV5-1 to TRBJ1-1; the D is unclear. V gave up 2 bases and J gave up 1 base, with 9 bases separating them. The CDR3 covers 14 residues. From germline, CDR1 is SGHRS and CDR2 YFSETQ. CDR3 sequence: CASSLLPKNTEAFF. The CDR3 nucleotides read TGCGCCAGCAGCTTACTTCCTAAGAACACTGAAGCTTTCTTT.

This chain connects TRBV6-1 to TRBJ1-3; TRBD1 might be the D (5 bases). The CDR3 covers 14 residues. V was clipped by 3 bases and J by 4 bases, with 10 bases between them. Germline CDR1 and CDR2: MNHNS and SASEGT. DNA for the CDR3: TGTGCCAGCAGTGACGGCTGGGGCGGAAACACCATATATTTT. As protein: CASSDGWGGNTIYF.

This clone was seen a handful of times. The CDR3 nucleotides are TGCGCCAGCAGCTTGGGGGGCGGTGTCATGAACACTGAAGCTTTCTTT. Residues: CASSLGGGVMNTEAFF. This sequence joins TRBV5-1 and TRBJ1-1; TRBD1 might be the D (5 bases). Germline V CDR1 and CDR2: SGHRS, YFSETQ. Trimming left V 0 bases short and J 0 bases short, with 12 bases between. This CDR3 comprises 16 residues.

This clone was counted once. The rearrangement joins TRBV30 to TRBJ2-7, with 8 bases lining up with TRBD1. The CDR3 spans 14 residues. Germline loops: CDR1 GTSNPN, CDR2 SVGIG (reference sequence). V lost 3 bases to trimming and J lost 5 bases; unmatched junction nucleotides: 9. The CDR3 loop reads CAWSPGQGRHEQYF. CDR3 in DNA: TGTGCCTGGAGCCCCGGACAGGGACGGCACGAGCAGTACTTC.

The CDR3 bases are TGTGCCAGCAGCCCCACCCTAGCGGGGGGAAGTAATGAGCAGTTCTTC. Amino acids: CASSPTLAGGSNEQFF. The chain combines TRBV7-3 with TRBJ2-1, with 11 bases fitting TRBD2. J lost 7 bases, V lost 5 bases, and 10 bases had no gene match. The CDR3 spans 16 residues. The germline V gene has CDR1 SGHTA and CDR2 FQGTGA. The variable domain in full, with the rest retrieved from reference TRBV7-3 and TRBJ2-1, is GAGVSQTPSNKVTEKGKYVELRCDPISGHTALYWYRQSLGQGPEFLIYFQGTGAADDSGLPNDRFFAVRPEGSVSTLKIQRTERGDSAVYLCASSPTLAGGSNEQFFGPGTRLTVL.

The chain is built from TRBV7-9 and TRBJ2-7, with TRBD1 matching 9 bases. Germline V gene lookup returns CDR1 SEHNR and CDR2 FQNEAQ (reference sequence). CDR3 size: 14 residues. V lost 5 bases and J lost 9; bases outside the gene matches: 11. Here the CDR3 DNA reads TGTGCCAGCAGCCCGAGGGACAGGGTGGCCGGGCAGTACTTC. This sequence encodes CASSPRDRVAGQYF. The full variable domain, its missing parts supplied by reference TRBV7-9 and TRBJ2-7, is DTGVSQNPRHKITKRGQNVTFRCDPISEHNRLYWYRQTLGQGPEFLTYFQNEAQLEKSRLLSDRFSAERPKGSFSTLEIQRTEQGDSAMYLCASSPRDRVAGQYFGPGTRLTVT.

The chain couples TRBV5-5 to TRBJ1-1; D is undetermined. Between the trimmed V and J ends, which lost 1 base and 6 bases, there was a span of 10 bases. The CDR3 is made up of 13 amino acids. Germline values: CDR1 SGHKS, CDR2 YYEKEE (reference sequence). CDR3 nucleotide sequence: TGTGCCAGCAGCTTGTTCAGGCTATCTGAAGCTTTCTTT. Its protein is CASSLFRLSEAFF.

This clone was detected only once. The V gene is TRBV27, the J gene TRBJ2-1; TRBD2 matches 9 bases. The J segment lost 6 bases and the V segment lost 9 bases, leaving 9 bases of the junction unmatched. The germline CDR1 and CDR2 sequences are MNHEY and SMNVEV (reference sequence). The CDR3 is made up of 14 amino acids. CDR3 sequence: CASAGGGGANEQFF. CDR3 bases: TGTGCCAGTGCGGGGGGCGGGGGGGCCAATGAGCAGTTCTTC.

The V call is TRBV15, the J call TRBJ1-1, with TRBD1 identical over 10 bases. Trimming at V came to 5 bases and at J to 6 bases, leaving 9 bases not matched to a gene. Germline V gene lookup returns CDR1 LNHNV and CDR2 YYDKDF (reference sequence). This CDR3 is 15 amino acids long. The CDR3 region is CATSGGTGANSEAFF. The DNA for the CDR3 is TGTGCCACCAGCGGCGGGACAGGGGCTAACTCTGAAGCTTTCTTT. The full variable domain, completed using reference TRBV15 and TRBJ1-1, is DAMVIQNPRYQVTQFGKPVTLSCSQTLNHNVMYWYQQKSSQAPKLLFHYYDKDFNNEADTPDNFQSRRPNTSFCFLDIRSPGLGDTAMYLCATSGGTGANSEAFFGQGTRLTVV.

This CDR3 is CASRTQGRNGYTF. CDR3 coding DNA: TGTGCCAGCAGAACTCAGGGAAGGAACGGCTACACCTTC. The rearrangement links TRBV28 to TRBJ1-2; TRBD1 is a possible D gene (5 bases). V was shortened by 6 bases and J by 8 bases, with 16 bases between the two germline ends. Looked up from germline, CDR1 is MDHEN and CDR2 is SYDVKM. The CDR3 spans 13 residues.

V and J are TRBV6-5 and TRBJ2-7; 7 bases align to TRBD2. CDR3 size: 14 residues. Germline V CDR1 and CDR2: MNHEY, SVGAGI. The J segment lost 9 bases and the V segment lost 8 bases, leaving 16 bases of the junction unmatched. CDR3 sequence reads: CASGPTSPRGGQYF. The CDR3 DNA reads as TGTGCCAGCGGACCGACAAGTCCTCGCGGGGGGCAGTACTTC.

This chain joins TRBV7-8 and TRBJ2-7; 11 bases map to TRBD2. This CDR3 contains 16 residues. Germline V gene lookup returns CDR1 SGHVS and CDR2 FQNEAQ. After removal of 5 bases from V and 4 bases from J, the junction contained 10 bases not matched to a gene. The CDR3: CASSPPTSGVSYEQYF. In DNA, the CDR3 is TGTGCCAGCAGCCCCCCGACTAGCGGGGTATCGTACGAGCAGTACTTC.